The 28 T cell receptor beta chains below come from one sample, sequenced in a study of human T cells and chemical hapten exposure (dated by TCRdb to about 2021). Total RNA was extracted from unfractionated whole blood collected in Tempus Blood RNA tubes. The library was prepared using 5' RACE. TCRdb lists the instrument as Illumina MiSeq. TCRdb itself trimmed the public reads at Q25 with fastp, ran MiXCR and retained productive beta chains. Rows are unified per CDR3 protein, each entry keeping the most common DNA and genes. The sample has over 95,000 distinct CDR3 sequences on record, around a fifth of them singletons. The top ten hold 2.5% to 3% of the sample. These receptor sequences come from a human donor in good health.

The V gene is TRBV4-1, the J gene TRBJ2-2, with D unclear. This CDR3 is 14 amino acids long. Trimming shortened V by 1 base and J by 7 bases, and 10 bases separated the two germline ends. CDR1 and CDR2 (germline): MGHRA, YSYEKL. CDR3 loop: CASSQGSYGGELFF. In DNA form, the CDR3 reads TGCGCCAGCAGCCAAGGGAGCTACGGCGGGGAGCTGTTTTTT.

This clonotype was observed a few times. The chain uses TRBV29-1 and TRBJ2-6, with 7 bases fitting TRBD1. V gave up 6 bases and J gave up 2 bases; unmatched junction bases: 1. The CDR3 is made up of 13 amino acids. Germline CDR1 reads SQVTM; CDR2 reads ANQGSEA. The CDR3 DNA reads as TGCAGCGTCGGGACAGCTGGGGCCAACGTCCTGACTTTC. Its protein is CSVGTAGANVLTF.

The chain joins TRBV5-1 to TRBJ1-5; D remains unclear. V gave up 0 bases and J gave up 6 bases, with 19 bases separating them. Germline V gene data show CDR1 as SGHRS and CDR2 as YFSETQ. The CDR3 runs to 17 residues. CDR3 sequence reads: CASSLGPNIDLSQPQHF. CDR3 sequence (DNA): TGCGCCAGCAGCTTGGGACCCAATATTGACCTCAGTCAGCCCCAGCATTTT.

CDR3 in amino acids: CASSLAGSLEKLFF. CDR3 sequence (DNA): TGTGCCAGCAGCTTAGCTGGGAGTCTAGAAAAACTGTTTTTT. The chain uses TRBV7-9 and TRBJ1-4; no firm D call. The V end was cut by 0 bases, the J end by 8 bases, with 10 bases between. CDR1 is SEHNR and CDR2 is FQNEAQ in the germline V gene (reference sequence). This CDR3 comprises 14 residues.

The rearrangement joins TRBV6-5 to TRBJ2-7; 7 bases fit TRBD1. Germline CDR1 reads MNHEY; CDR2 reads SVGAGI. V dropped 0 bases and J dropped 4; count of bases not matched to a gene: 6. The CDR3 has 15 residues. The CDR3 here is CASSYSRDRAYEQYF. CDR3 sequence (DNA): TGTGCCAGCAGTTACTCCAGGGACAGAGCATACGAGCAGTACTTC.

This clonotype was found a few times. The CDR3 DNA reads as TGTGCCAGCAGTTTAGCTCGTCCAACCTTC. Translating gives CASSLARPTF. The V gene is TRBV12-3 or TRBV12-4, the J gene TRBJ1-2; D gene unclear. This CDR3 region has 10 residues. V was shortened by 0 bases and J by 14 bases, with 7 bases between the two germline ends.

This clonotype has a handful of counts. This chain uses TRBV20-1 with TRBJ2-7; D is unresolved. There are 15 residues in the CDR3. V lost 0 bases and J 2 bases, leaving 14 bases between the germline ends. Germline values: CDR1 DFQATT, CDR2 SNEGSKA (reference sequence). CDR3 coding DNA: TGCAGTGCTAGAGATTTGACACGTGGTACCTACGAGCAGTACTTC. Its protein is CSARDLTRGTYEQYF.

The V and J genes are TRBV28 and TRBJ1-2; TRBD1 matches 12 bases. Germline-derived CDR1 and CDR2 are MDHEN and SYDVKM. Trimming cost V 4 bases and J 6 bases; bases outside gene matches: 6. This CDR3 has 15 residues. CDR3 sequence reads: CASSSAGTGGHGYTF. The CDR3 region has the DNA TGTGCCAGCAGTTCCGCCGGGACAGGGGGCCATGGCTACACCTTC.

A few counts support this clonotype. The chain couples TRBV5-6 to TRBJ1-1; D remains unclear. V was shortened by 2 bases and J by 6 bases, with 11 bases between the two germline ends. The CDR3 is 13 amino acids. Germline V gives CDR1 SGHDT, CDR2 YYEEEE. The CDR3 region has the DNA TGTGCCAGCAGCTTCGGACGTCGTCCTGAAGCTTTCTTT. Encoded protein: CASSFGRRPEAFF.

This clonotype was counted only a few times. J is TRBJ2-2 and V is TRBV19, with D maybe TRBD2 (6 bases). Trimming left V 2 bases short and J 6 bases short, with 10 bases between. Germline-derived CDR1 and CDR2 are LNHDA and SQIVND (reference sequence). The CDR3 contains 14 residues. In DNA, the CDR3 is TGTGCCAGTAGTATAAACGGGAGAGCCGGGGAGCTGTTTTTT. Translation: CASSINGRAGELFF.

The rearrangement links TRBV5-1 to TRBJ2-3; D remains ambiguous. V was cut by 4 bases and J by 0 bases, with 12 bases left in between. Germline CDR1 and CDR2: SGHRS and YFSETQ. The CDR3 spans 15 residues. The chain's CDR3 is CASSPSPDSTDTQYF. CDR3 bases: TGCGCCAGCAGCCCATCTCCGGACAGCACAGATACGCAGTATTTT. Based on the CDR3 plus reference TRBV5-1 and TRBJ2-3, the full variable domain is KAGVTQTPRYLIKTRGQQVTLSCSPISGHRSVSWYQQTPGQGLQFLFEYFSETQRNKGNFPGRFSGRQFSNSRSEMNVSTLELGDSALYLCASSPSPDSTDTQYFGPGTRLTVL.

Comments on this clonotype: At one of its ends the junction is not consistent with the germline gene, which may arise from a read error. CDR3 sequence: CGSSRSGFNYGYTF. The CDR3 region has the DNA TGTGGCAGCAGCCGGTCGGGGTTTAACTATGGCTACACCTTC. V and J are TRBV5-4 and TRBJ1-2, with D hard to call. There are 14 residues in the CDR3. Germline CDR1 SGHNT, CDR2 YYREEE (reference sequence).

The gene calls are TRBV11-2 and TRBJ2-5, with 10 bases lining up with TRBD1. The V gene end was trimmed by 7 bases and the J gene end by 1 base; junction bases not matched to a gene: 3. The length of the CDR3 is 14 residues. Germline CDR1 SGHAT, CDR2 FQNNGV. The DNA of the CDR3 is TGTGCCAGCAACCGGGACAGGGGCCAAGAGACCCAGTACTTC. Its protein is CASNRDRGQETQYF.

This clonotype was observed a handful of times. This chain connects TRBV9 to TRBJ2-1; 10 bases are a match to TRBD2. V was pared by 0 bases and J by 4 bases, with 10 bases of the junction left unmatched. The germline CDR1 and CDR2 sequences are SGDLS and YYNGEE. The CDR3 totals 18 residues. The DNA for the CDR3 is TGTGCCAGCAGCGTAGACCCAGTAGCGGGAGGAAGTTACAATGAGCAGTTCTTC. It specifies CASSVDPVAGGSYNEQFF. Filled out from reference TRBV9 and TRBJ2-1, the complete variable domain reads DSGVTQTPKHLITATGQRVTLRCSPRSGDLSVYWYQQSLDQGLQFLIQYYNGEERAKGNILERFSAQQFPDLHSELNLSSLELGDSALYFCASSVDPVAGGSYNEQFFGPGTRLTVL.

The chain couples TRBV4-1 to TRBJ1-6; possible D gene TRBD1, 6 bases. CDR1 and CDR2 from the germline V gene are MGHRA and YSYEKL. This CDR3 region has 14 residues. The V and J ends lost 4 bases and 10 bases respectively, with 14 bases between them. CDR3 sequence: CASSPRQDGSPLHF. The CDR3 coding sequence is TGCGCCAGCAGCCCTCGACAGGATGGGTCACCCCTCCACTTT.

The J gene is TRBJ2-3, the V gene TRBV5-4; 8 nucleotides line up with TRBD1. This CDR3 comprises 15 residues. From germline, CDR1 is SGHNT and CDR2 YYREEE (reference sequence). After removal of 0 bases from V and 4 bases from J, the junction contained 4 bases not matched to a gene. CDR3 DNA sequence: TGTGCCAGCAGCTTGGGACAGGGGAGCCCAGATACGCAGTATTTT. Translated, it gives CASSLGQGSPDTQYF.

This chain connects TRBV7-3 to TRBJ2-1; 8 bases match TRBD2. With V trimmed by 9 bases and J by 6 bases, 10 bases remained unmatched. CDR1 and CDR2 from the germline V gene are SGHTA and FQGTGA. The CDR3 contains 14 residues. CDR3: CARGGSGRRNEQFF. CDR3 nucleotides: TGTGCCAGGGGTGGGAGCGGGAGACGCAATGAGCAGTTCTTC.

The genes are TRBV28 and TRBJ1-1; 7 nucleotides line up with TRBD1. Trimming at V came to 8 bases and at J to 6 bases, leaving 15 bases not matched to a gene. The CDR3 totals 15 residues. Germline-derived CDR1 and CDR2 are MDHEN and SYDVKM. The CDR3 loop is CASPAAGGRFSEAFF. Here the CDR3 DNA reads TGTGCCAGCCCGGCGGCAGGGGGTAGGTTCTCTGAAGCTTTCTTT.

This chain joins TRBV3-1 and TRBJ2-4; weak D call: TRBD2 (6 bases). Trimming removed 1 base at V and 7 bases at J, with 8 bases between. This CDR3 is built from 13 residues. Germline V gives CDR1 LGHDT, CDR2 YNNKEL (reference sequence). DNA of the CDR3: TGTGCCAGCAGCCAAGTACGGGGGAACATTCAGTACTTC. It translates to CASSQVRGNIQYF. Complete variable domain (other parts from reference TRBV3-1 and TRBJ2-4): DTAVSQTPKYLVTQMGNDKSIKCEQNLGHDTMYWYKQDSKKFLKIMFSYNNKELIINETVPNRFSPKSPDKAHLNLHINSLELGDSAVYFCASSQVRGNIQYFGAGTRLSVL.

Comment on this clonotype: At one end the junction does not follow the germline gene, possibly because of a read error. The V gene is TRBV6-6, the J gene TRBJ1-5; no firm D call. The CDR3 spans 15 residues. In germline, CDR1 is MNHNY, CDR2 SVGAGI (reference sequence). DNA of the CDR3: TGTGCCAGAAGTTACTCGTCAGGATCTGGTCAGCCCCAGCATTTT. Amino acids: CARSYSSGSGQPQHF.

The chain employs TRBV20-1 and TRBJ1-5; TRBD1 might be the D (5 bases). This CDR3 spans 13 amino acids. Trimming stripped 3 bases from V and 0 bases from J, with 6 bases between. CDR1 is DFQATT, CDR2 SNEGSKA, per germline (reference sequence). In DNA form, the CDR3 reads TGCAGTGCTAGGGGGGATAGCAATCAGCCCCAGCATTTT. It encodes CSARGDSNQPQHF.

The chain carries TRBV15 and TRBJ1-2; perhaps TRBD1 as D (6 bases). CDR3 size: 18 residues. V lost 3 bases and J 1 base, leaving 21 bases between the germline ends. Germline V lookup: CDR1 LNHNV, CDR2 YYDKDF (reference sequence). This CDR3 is CATSSQEGTRNFNYGYTF. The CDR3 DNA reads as TGTGCCACCAGCAGCCAGGAGGGGACAAGAAATTTTAACTATGGCTACACCTTC.

This CDR3 reads CSARPGRKRKPLGNIQYF. As DNA, the CDR3 is TGCAGTGCTAGACCGGGTAGAAAGCGCAAACCCCTGGGAAACATTCAGTACTTC. V is TRBV20-1 and J is TRBJ2-4; D unclear. The CDR3 contains 18 residues. Germline V gene data show CDR1 as DFQATT and CDR2 as SNEGSKA (reference sequence). V gave up 2 bases and J gave up 6 bases, with 26 bases separating them.

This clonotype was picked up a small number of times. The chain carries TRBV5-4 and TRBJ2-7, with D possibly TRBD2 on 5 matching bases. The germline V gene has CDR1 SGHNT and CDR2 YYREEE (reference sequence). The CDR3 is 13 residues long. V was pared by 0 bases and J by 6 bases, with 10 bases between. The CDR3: CASSLGENREQYF. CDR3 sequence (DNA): TGTGCCAGCAGCTTGGGGGAGAATCGCGAGCAGTACTTC. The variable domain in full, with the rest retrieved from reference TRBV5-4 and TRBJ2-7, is ETGVTQSPTHLIKTRGQQVTLRCSSQSGHNTVSWYQQALGQGPQFIFQYYREEENGRGNFPPRFSGLQFPNYSSELNVNALELDDSALYLCASSLGENREQYFGPGTRLTVT.

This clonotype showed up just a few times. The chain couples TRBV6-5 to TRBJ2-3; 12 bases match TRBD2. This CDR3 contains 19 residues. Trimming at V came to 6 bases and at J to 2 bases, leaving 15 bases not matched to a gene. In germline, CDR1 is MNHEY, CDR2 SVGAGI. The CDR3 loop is CASRPLAGGPTRNTDTQYF. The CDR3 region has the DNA TGTGCCAGCAGGCCACTAGCGGGAGGTCCAACACGGAACACAGATACGCAGTATTTT.

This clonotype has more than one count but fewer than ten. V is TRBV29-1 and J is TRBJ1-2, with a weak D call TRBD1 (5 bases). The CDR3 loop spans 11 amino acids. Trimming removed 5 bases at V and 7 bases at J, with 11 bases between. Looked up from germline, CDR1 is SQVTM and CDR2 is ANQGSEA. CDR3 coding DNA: TGCAGCGTTCATGCCGGGACTGGCTACACCTTC. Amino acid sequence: CSVHAGTGYTF.

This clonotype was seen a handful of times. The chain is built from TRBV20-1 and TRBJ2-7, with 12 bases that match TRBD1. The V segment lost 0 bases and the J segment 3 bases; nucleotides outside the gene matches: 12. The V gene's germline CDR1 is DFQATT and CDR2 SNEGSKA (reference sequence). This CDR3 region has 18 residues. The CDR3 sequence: CSARERNRDRGRLYEQYF. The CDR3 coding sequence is TGCAGTGCTAGAGAAAGAAACCGGGACAGGGGGCGTCTCTACGAGCAGTACTTC.

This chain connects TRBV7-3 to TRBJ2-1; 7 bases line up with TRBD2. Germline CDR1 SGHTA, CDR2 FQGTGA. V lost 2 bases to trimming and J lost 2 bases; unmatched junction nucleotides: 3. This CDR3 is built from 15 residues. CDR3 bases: TGTGCCAGCAGCTTATTGGCGGGGGCCTACAATGAGCAGTTCTTC. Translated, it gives CASSLLAGAYNEQFF.